A selection of T cell receptor beta chains follows, all from one sample in a study of T cell responses to AZD1222 COVID-19 vaccine. Sequenced by immunoSEQ multiplex PCR; TCRdb stores in-frame clones only, minus some. The sample has roughly 130,000 clones; 87% are singletons. The sample in question was peripheral blood, obtained on day 0 of AZD1222 vaccination. The receptors were sampled from an adult in good health. The CDR3 runs from the conserved cysteine through the conserved F or W. A D gene is named only where the DNA matches it firmly. Size is omitted from some rows. Given values are once, few, many or a class for expanded clones.

J gene | clone size | V gene | D gene | CDR3 protein | CDR3 DNA
TRBJ1-1 | . | TRBV28 | . | CASSSRPLNTEAFF | TGTGCCAGCAGTTCAAGACCTTTGAACACTGAAGCTTTCTTT
TRBJ2-5 | . | TRBV28 | . | CASSSQRETQYF | TGTGCCAGCAGTTCACAGAGAGAGACCCAGTACTTC
TRBJ2-2 | . | TRBV27 | . | CASRPENTGELFF | TGTGCCAGCAGACCAGAGAACACCGGGGAGCTGTTTTTT
TRBJ2-7 | . | TRBV5-5 | TRBD2 | CASSTATSGVIYEQYF | TGTGCCAGCAGCACCGCAACTAGCGGGGTAATCTACGAGCAGTACTTC
TRBJ2-1 | . | TRBV28 | . | CASRQTYNEQFF | TGTGCCAGCAGACAGACCTACAATGAGCAGTTCTTC
TRBJ1-1 | . | TRBV6-5 | TRBD1 | CASKTGVGMNTEAFF | TGTGCCAGCAAAACAGGGGTGGGGATGAACACTGAAGCTTTCTTT
TRBJ1-1 | once | TRBV2 | . | CASNVVQAFF | TGTGCCAGCAATGTGGTTCAGGCTTTCTTT
TRBJ2-7 | . | TRBV2 | TRBD2 | CATSRGLPRWGEQYF | TGTGCCACCTCACGGGGACTACCTCGTTGGGGCGAGCAGTACTTC
TRBJ1-1 | . | TRBV5-1 | . | CASSGDPGATEAFF | TGCGCCAGCAGCGGGGACCCCGGGGCCACTGAAGCTTTCTTT
TRBJ2-1 | . | TRBV7-9 | . | CASSSSRLVIYNEQFF | TGTGCCAGCAGCTCATCCCGACTAGTGATCTACAATGAGCAGTTCTTC
TRBJ1-5 | few | TRBV6-5 | TRBD1 | CASRQGANQPQHF | TGTGCCAGCAGACAGGGGGCAAATCAGCCCCAGCATTTT
TRBJ1-2 | . | TRBV5-1 | TRBD1 | CASSLAQGEEGYTF | TGCGCCAGCAGCTTGGCCCAGGGGGAGGAGGGCTACACCTTC
TRBJ1-1 | . | TRBV30 | . | CAWSVRSRTEAFF | TGTGCCTGGAGTGTACGTTCGAGGACTGAAGCTTTCTTT
TRBJ2-5 | . | TRBV7-6 | TRBD2 | CASSLAGGVTQYF | TGTGCCAGCAGCTTGGCGGGGGGCGTGACCCAGTACTTC
TRBJ2-7 | once | TRBV30 | . | CAWSVLRYEQYF | TGTGCCTGGAGTGTACTGAGGTACGAGCAGTACTTC
TRBJ2-5 | . | TRBV5-4 | . | CASSLVAGKQETQYF | TGTGCCAGCAGCTTGGTGGCAGGGAAGCAAGAGACCCAGTACTTC
TRBJ1-5 | . | TRBV6-5 | . | CASVLGKYNQPQHF | TGTGCCAGCGTCCTTGGCAAGTACAATCAGCCCCAGCATTTT
TRBJ1-5 | . | TRBV6-5 | . | CASSYSQDSNQPQHF | TGTGCCAGCAGTTACTCTCAAGATAGCAATCAGCCCCAGCATTTT
TRBJ2-2 | . | TRBV6-6 | . | CASIWGRGGTGELFF | TGTGCCAGCATCTGGGGGCGGGGTGGCACCGGGGAGCTGTTTTTT
TRBJ1-1 | . | TRBV7-9 | TRBD1 | CASSLGTGGLSEAFF | TGTGCCAGCAGCTTAGGGACAGGGGGACTTTCTGAAGCTTTCTTT
TRBJ2-7 | . | TRBV27 | . | CASSPGRQSSYEQYF | TGTGCCAGCAGCCCCGGGAGACAGAGCTCCTACGAGCAGTACTTC
TRBJ1-5 | . | TRBV7-8 | . | CASSFTGQRANQPQHF | TGTGCCAGCAGCTTTACGGGACAAAGGGCGAATCAGCCCCAGCATTTT
TRBJ2-5 | . | TRBV19 | TRBD2 | CASNLQRGQTQYF | TGTGCCAGTAATTTACAGCGGGGACAGACCCAGTACTTC
TRBJ2-2 | . | TRBV24-1 | . | CATSDPGRGPGELFF | TGTGCCACCAGTGACCCCGGACGAGGGCCCGGGGAGCTGTTTTTT
TRBJ1-1 | . | TRBV19 | TRBD1 | CASSIAGTGGDTEAFF | TGTGCCAGTAGTATAGCCGGGACAGGGGGTGACACTGAAGCTTTCTTT
TRBJ2-2 | . | TRBV27 | TRBD2 | CASSTRGAGELFF | TGTGCCAGCAGTACCCGGGGGGCCGGGGAGCTGTTTTTT
TRBJ2-2 | . | TRBV11-3 | . | CASSPGGTSGELFF | TGTGCCAGCAGCCCGGGCGGGACGTCGGGGGAGCTGTTTTTT
TRBJ1-5 | . | TRBV5-1 | TRBD1 | CASSPGGQGGQPQHF | TGCGCCAGCAGCCCCGGGGGACAGGGGGGACAGCCCCAGCATTTT
TRBJ2-7 | . | TRBV24-1 | . | CATSEGSHLRIEQYF | TGTGCCACCAGCGAGGGGTCCCACCTACGGATCGAGCAGTACTTC
TRBJ1-5 | . | TRBV12-3/TRBV12-4 | . | CASSFGQIQPQHF | TGTGCCAGCAGCTTCGGACAGATTCAGCCCCAGCATTTT
TRBJ2-3 | . | TRBV28 | . | CASSSTNEMAQYF | TGTGCCAGCAGCTCGACAAATGAGATGGCGCAGTATTTT
TRBJ1-5 | . | TRBV28 | . | CASTQTGPVMPQHF | TGTGCCAGCACCCAAACAGGCCCGGTAATGCCCCAGCATTTT
TRBJ1-1 | . | TRBV9 | TRBD1 | CASSVSPSRDRANTEAFF | TGTGCCAGCAGCGTCAGTCCCTCCCGAGACAGGGCGAACACTGAAGCTTTCTTT
TRBJ2-7 | . | TRBV18 | TRBD1 | CASSPPGQYYEQYF | TGTGCCAGCTCACCACCGGGACAGTACTACGAGCAGTACTTC
TRBJ2-1 | few | TRBV19 | TRBD1 | CASSGQYSYNEQFF | TGTGCCAGTTCGGGACAGTACTCCTACAATGAGCAGTTCTTC
TRBJ2-4 | . | TRBV4-1 | TRBD1 | CASSRYLGQGWGNIQYF | TGCGCCAGCAGTCGTTATTTGGGACAGGGGTGGGGAAACATTCAGTACTTC
TRBJ1-1 | . | TRBV4-3 | . | CASSQDSAGGAFF | TGCGCCAGCAGCCAAGATAGTGCAGGAGGGGCTTTCTTT
TRBJ2-7 | . | TRBV14 | TRBD1 | CASSQADRGFNEPYF | TGTGCCAGCAGCCAGGCGGACAGGGGGTTCAACGAGCCGTACTTC
TRBJ1-1 | few | TRBV7-9 | . | CASGTGIHTEAFF | TGTGCCAGCGGAACAGGGATACACACTGAAGCTTTCTTT
TRBJ1-2 | . | TRBV3-1/TRBV3-2 | . | CASSQAGLGGYTF | TGTGCCAGCAGCCAAGCAGGGTTGGGTGGCTACACCTTC
TRBJ2-2 | . | TRBV5-6 | TRBD2 | CASSFATSGRTGELFF | TGTGCCAGCAGCTTCGCGACTAGCGGGCGGACCGGGGAGCTGTTTTTT
TRBJ1-4 | few | TRBV7-2 | TRBD1 | CASSFRGSEKLFF | TGTGCCAGCAGCTTCAGGGGGTCTGAAAAACTGTTTTTT
TRBJ2-1 | . | TRBV24-1 | . | CATSPRQNNEQFF | TGTGCCACCAGTCCGCGACAGAACAATGAGCAGTTCTTC
TRBJ2-7 | . | TRBV30 | TRBD1 | CAWSVSAGQGYEQYF | TGTGCCTGGAGTGTAAGTGCGGGACAGGGCTACGAGCAGTACTTC
TRBJ2-1 | . | TRBV7-9 | . | CASSLGRVNEQFF | TGTGCCAGCAGCTTAGGTCGAGTCAATGAGCAGTTCTTC
TRBJ2-2 | . | TRBV11-2 | TRBD1 | CASSSWTGVNTGELFF | TGTGCCAGCAGCTCATGGACAGGCGTGAACACCGGGGAGCTGTTTTTT
TRBJ2-6 | . | TRBV5-1 | . | CASSLGATTSGANVLTF | TGCGCCAGCAGCTTGGGAGCCACGACCTCTGGGGCCAACGTCCTGACTTTC